This T cell receptor beta chain derives from a study of T cells in localized non-small cell lung cancer. This clone was found a few times. Some clones are missing from TCRdb's copy, which holds only in-frame ones; the method was immunoSEQ multiplex PCR. The table records some 6,700 clones, 43% of them present only once. V was cut by 4 bases and J by 1 base, with 7 bases left in between. There are 13 residues in the CDR3. The sequence came from a man between 40 and 70 years old with stage III lung adenocarcinoma. The sequenced sample was lung tumor tissue, obtained before any cancer treatment. The gene calls are TRBV7-1 and TRBJ1-1; D is unclear. TRBV7-1 is treated as an ORF (open reading frame) with a function not yet certain. The DNA of the CDR3 is TGTGCCAGCAGCTTAAACGGGAACACTGAAGCTTTCTTT. It is translated as CASSLNGNTEAFF.